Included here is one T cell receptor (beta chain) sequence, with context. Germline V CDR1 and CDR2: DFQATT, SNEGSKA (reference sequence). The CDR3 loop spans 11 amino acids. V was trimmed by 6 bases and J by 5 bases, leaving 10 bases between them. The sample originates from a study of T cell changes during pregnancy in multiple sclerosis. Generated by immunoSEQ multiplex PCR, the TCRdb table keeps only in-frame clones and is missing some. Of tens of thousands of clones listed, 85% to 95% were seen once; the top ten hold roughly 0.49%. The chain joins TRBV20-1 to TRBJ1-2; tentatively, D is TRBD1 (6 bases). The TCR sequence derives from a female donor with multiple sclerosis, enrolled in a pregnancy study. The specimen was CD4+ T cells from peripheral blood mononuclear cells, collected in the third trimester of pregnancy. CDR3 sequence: CSATGPYGYTF. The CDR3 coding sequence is TGCAGTGCGACAGGACCTTATGGCTACACCTTC.